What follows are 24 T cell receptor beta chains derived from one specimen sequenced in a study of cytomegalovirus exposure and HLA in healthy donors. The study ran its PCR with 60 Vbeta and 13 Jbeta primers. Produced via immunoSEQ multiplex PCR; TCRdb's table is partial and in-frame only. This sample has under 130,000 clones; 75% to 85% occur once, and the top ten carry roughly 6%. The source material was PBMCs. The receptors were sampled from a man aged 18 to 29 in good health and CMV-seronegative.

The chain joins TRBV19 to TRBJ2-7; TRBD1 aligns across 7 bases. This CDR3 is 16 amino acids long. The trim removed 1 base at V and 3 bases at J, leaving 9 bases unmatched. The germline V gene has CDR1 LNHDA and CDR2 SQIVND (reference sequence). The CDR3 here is CASSIVAGQGDYEQYF. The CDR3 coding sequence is TGTGCCAGTAGTATAGTGGCAGGGCAGGGGGACTACGAGCAGTACTTC.

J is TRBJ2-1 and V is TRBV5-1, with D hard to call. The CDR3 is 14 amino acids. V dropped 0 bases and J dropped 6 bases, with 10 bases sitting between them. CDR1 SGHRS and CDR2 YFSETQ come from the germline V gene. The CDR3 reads CASSLGLSGNEQFF. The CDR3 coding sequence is TGCGCCAGCAGCTTGGGTTTATCGGGCAATGAGCAGTTCTTC.

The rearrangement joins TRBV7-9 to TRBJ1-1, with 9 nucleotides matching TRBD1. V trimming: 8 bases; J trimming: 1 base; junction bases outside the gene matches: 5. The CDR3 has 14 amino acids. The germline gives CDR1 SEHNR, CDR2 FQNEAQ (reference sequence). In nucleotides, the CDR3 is TGTGCCAGCTCCGTGGGACAGGGGAACACTGAAGCTTTCTTT. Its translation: CASSVGQGNTEAFF.

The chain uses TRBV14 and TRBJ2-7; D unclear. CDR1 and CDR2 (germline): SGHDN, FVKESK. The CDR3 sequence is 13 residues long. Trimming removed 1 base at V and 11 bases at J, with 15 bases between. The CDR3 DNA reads TGTGCCAGCAGCCAAGGCGGCTTCTTGGTCAAGTACTTC. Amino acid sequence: CASSQGGFLVKYF.

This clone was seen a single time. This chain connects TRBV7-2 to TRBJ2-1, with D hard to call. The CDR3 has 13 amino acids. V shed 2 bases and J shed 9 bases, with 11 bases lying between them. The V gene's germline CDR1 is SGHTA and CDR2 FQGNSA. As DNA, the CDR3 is TGTGCCAGCAGCTTATCCCCCCCCTCTGAGCAGTTCTTC. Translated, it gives CASSLSPPSEQFF.

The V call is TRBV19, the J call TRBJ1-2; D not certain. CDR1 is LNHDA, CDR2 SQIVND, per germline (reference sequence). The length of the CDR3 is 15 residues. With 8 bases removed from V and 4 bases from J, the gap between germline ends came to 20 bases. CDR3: CASSHPRVSGYGYTF. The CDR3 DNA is TGTGCCAGTTCTCACCCGCGAGTGTCTGGCTATGGCTACACCTTC.

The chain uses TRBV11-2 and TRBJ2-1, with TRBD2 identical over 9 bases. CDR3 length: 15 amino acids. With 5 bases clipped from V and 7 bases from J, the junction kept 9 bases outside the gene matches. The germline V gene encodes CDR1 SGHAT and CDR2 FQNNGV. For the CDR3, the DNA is TGTGCCAGCAGCCCCAGGATTAGCGGGAGTAATGAGCAGTTCTTC. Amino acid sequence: CASSPRISGSNEQFF.

Here the CDR3 DNA reads TGTGCCAGCGGAACCCGGGACAGGGTTGGCGAGGAGACCCAGTACTTC. It translates to CASGTRDRVGEETQYF. The chain joins TRBV21-1 to TRBJ2-5; the table's D gene call, TRBD1, was not cross checked with the DNA. TRBV21-1 corresponds to a pseudogene. The CDR3 covers 16 residues.

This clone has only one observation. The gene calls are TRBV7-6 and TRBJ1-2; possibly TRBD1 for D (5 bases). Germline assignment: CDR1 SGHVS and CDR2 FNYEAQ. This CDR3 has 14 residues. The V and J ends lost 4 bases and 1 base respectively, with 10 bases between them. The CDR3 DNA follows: TGTGCCAGCAGCTCTCAGGACAATAACTATGGCTACACCTTC. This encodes CASSSQDNNYGYTF.

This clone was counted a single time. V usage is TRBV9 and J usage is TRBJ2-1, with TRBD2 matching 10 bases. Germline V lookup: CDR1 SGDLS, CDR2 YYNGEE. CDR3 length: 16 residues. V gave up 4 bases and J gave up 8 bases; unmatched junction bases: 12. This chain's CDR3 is CASSPSGTSVYHEQFF. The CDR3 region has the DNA TGTGCCAGCAGCCCGTCAGGGACTAGCGTGTATCATGAGCAGTTCTTC.

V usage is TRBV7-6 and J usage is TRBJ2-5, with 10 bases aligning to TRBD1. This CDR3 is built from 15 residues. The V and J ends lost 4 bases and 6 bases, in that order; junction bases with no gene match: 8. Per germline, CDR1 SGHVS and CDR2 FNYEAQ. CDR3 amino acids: CASSSTGGAGKTQYF. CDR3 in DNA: TGTGCCAGCAGCTCGACAGGGGGCGCCGGAAAGACCCAGTACTTC.

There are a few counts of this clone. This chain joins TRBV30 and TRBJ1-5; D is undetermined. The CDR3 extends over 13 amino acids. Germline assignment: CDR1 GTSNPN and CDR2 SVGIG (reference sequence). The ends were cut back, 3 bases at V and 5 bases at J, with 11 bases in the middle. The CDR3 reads CAWRGRFDQPQHF. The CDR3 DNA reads TGTGCCTGGAGGGGCAGGTTCGATCAGCCCCAGCATTTT.

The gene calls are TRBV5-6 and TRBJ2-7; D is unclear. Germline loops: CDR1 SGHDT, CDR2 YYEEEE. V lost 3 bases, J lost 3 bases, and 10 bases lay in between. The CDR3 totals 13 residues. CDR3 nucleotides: TGTGCCAGCAGCTCTCTAATAGACTACGAGCAGTACTTC. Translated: CASSSLIDYEQYF.

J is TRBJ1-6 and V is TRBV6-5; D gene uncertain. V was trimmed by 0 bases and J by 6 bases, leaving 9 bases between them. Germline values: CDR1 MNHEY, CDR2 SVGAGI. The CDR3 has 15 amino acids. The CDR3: CASSYSSYSNSPLHF. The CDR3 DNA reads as TGTGCCAGCAGTTACTCGTCTTACAGTAATTCACCCCTCCACTTT.

CDR3 amino acids: CASSFRLRSFETQYF. As DNA, the CDR3 is TGTGCCAGCAGTTTCCGACTGAGGAGTTTTGAGACCCAGTACTTC. This chain links TRBV27 with TRBJ2-5; no reliable D call. This CDR3 contains 15 residues. Trimming pared 3 bases from V and 5 bases from J, leaving 16 bases between. CDR1 is MNHEY, CDR2 SMNVEV, per germline (reference sequence).

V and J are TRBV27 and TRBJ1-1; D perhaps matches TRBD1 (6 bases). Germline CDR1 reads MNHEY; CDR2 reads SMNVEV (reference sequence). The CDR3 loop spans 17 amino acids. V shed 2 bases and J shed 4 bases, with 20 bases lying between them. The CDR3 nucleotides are TGTGCCAGCAGTTTACTACAGGGAATTGGGGGGGCCACTGAAGCTTTCTTT. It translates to CASSLLQGIGGATEAFF.

CDR3 region: CASSLRAGGSDTQYF. The CDR3 region has the DNA TGTGCCAGCAGCTTGAGAGCGGGAGGGTCCGATACGCAGTATTTT. The chain links TRBV5-5 to TRBJ2-3, with TRBD2 matching over 10 bases. Germline V lookup: CDR1 SGHKS, CDR2 YYEKEE (reference sequence). J lost 6 bases, V lost 1 base, and 5 bases had no gene match. The CDR3 sequence is 15 residues long.

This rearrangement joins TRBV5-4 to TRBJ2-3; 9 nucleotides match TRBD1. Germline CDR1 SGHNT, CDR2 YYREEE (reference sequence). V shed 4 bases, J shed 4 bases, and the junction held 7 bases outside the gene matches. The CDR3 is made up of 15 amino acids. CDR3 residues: CASSPGTGSPDTQYF. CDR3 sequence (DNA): TGTGCCAGCAGCCCCGGGACAGGGTCCCCAGATACGCAGTATTTT.

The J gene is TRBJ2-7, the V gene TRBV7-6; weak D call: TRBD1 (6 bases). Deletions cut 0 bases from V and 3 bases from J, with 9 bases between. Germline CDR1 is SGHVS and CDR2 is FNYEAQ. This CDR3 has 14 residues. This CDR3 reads CASSLATGIYEQYF. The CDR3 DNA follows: TGTGCCAGCAGCTTAGCCACAGGGATCTACGAGCAGTACTTC.

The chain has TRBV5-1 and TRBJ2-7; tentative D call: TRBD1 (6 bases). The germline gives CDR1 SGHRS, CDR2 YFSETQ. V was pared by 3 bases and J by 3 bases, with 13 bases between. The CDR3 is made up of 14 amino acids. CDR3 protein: CASSSTGSFYEQYF. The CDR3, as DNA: TGCGCCAGCAGCTCGACAGGTTCATTCTACGAGCAGTACTTC.

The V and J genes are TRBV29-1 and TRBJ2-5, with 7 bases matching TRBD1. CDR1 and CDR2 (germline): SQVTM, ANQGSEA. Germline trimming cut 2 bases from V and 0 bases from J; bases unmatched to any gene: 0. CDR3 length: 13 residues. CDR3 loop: CSVETGDQETQYF. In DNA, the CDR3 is TGCAGCGTTGAAACAGGGGACCAAGAGACCCAGTACTTC.

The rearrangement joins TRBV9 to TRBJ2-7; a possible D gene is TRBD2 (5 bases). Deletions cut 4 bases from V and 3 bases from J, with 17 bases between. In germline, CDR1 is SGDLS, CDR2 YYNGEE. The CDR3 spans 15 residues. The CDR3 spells CASSPVGGLGYEQYF. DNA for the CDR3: TGTGCCAGCAGCCCCGTAGGAGGTTTGGGCTACGAGCAGTACTTC.

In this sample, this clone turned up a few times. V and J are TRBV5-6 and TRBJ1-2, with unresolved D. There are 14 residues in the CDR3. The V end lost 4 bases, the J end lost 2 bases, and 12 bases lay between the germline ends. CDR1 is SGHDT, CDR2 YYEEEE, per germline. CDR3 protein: CASSPLPGNYGYTF. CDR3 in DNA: TGTGCCAGCAGCCCCCTCCCCGGGAACTATGGCTACACCTTC.

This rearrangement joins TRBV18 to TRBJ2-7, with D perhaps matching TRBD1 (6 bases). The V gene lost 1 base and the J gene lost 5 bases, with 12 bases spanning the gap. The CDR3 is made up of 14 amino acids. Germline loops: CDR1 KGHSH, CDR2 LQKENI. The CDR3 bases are TGTGCCAGCTCACCACGGAGGACAGTCGACGAGCAGTACTTC. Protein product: CASSPRRTVDEQYF.